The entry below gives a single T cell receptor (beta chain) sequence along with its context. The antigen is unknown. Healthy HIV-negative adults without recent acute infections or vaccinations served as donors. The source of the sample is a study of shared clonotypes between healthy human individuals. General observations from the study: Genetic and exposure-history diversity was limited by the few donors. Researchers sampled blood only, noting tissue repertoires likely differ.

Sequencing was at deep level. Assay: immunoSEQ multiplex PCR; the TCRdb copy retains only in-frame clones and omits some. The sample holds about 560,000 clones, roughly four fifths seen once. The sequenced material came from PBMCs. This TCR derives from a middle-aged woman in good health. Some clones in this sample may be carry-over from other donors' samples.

The DNA for the CDR3 is TGTGCCAGCAGTTATCTTGATACGCAGTATTTT. Its translation is CASSYLDTQYF. The chain carries TRBV28 and TRBJ2-3, with D unclear. This CDR3 has 11 residues. CDR1 and CDR2 from the germline V gene are MDHEN and SYDVKM. Trimming left V 4 bases short and J 6 bases short, with 5 bases between.